This T cell receptor (beta chain) was captured in a study of beta chain features in type 1 diabetes. The study reverse transcribed the entire isolated RNA, so it sequenced expressed TCRB transcripts. Some clones are missing from TCRdb's copy, which holds only in-frame ones; the method was immunoSEQ multiplex PCR. Seen here are 130,000 to 150,000 clones, about 13% observed once, and the top ten hold 1.3%. This clone was recorded many times. The antigen is unknown. Germline V gene sequence: CDR1 SGDLS, CDR2 YYNGEE. V was cut by 0 bases and J by 4 bases, with 7 bases left in between. The length of the CDR3 is 13 residues. Study-level findings and limits: TCRB CDR3 length was moderately but significantly reduced in all four CD4+ subsets of Type 1 diabetes patients.

The sample taken for sequencing was central memory CD4+ T cells from blood. The TCR originated in a young man with type 1 diabetes. This chain joins TRBV9 and TRBJ2-5, with TRBD2 as a possible D gene (5 bases). CDR3 in DNA: TGTGCCAGCAGCGTAGGGCTAGCAGAGACCCAGTACTTC. Translated, it gives CASSVGLAETQYF.